These 26 T cell receptor beta chains were sequenced from one sample in a study of blood T cell repertoires in COVID-19. Clones were read by immunoSEQ multiplex PCR, and TCRdb kept only the in-frame ones, dropping some. This sample has approximately 150,000 clones, with around 80% found just once. The sample was peripheral blood. These receptors originate from a woman in her fifties or sixties with acute or convalescent COVID-19.

J is TRBJ2-7 and V is TRBV5-6; perhaps TRBD2 as D (5 bases). The CDR3 runs 12 residues. The germline V gene encodes CDR1 SGHDT and CDR2 YYEEEE. V shed 0 bases and J shed 5 bases, with 6 bases lying between them. In DNA form, the CDR3 reads TGTGCCAGCAGCTTGGTGGGAGACGAGCAGTACTTC. It specifies CASSLVGDEQYF. Drawing the rest from reference TRBV5-6 and TRBJ2-7, the complete variable domain is DAGVTQSPTHLIKTRGQQVTLRCSPKSGHDTVSWYQQALGQGPQFIFQYYEEEERQRGNFPDRFSGHQFPNYSSELNVNALLLGDSALYLCASSLVGDEQYFGPGTRLTVT.

This chain connects TRBV18 to TRBJ2-2; D may be TRBD1 (6 bases). CDR3 size: 15 residues. Germline lookup yields CDR1 KGHSH and CDR2 LQKENI. V was shortened by 3 bases and J by 2 bases, with 10 bases between the two germline ends. CDR3 sequence reads: CASSPTGTNTGELFF. CDR3 bases: TGTGCCAGCTCACCTACCGGGACAAACACCGGGGAGCTGTTTTTT.

In DNA form, the CDR3 reads TGCGCCAGCAGCTCTAACTCCGGGACAGCCACAGATACGCAGTATTTT. Translation: CASSSNSGTATDTQYF. The chain carries TRBV5-1 and TRBJ2-3; TRBD1 agrees at 7 bases. The CDR3 has 16 amino acids. Germline-derived CDR1 and CDR2 are SGHRS and YFSETQ. Trimming took 3 bases from V and 2 from J; bases not matched to a gene: 9.

The DNA for the CDR3 is TGTGCCAGCAGCGTAGAGGGGGATTATCAGCCCCAGCATTTT. Protein sequence: CASSVEGDYQPQHF. This chain connects TRBV9 to TRBJ1-5; D perhaps matches TRBD1 (6 bases). Germline V gene lookup returns CDR1 SGDLS and CDR2 YYNGEE. CDR3 size: 14 residues. V was pared by 0 bases and J by 5 bases, with 9 bases between. Variable domain in full (rest from reference TRBV9 and TRBJ1-5): DSGVTQTPKHLITATGQRVTLRCSPRSGDLSVYWYQQSLDQGLQFLIQYYNGEERAKGNILERFSAQQFPDLHSELNLSSLELGDSALYFCASSVEGDYQPQHFGDGTRLSIL.

This clone was found once. The rearrangement joins TRBV5-6 to TRBJ1-2; no firm D call. Germline CDR1 is SGHDT and CDR2 is YYEEEE. CDR3 size: 11 residues. Trimming stripped 3 bases from V and 3 bases from J, with 3 bases between. The CDR3 protein is CASSSDYGYTF. CDR3 nucleotide sequence: TGTGCCAGCAGCTCGGACTATGGCTACACCTTC.

The chain uses TRBV7-2 and TRBJ2-7; 8 bases fit TRBD2. The junction had 5 bases not matched to a gene; V was cut back by 1 base and J by 6 bases. This CDR3 contains 14 residues. The V gene's germline CDR1 is SGHTA and CDR2 FQGNSA. In DNA, the CDR3 is TGTGCCAGCAGCTTAGGGCGGGGGGAGTTCGAGCAGTACTTC. Its translation is CASSLGRGEFEQYF.

The rearrangement joins TRBV4-2 to TRBJ1-3; 8 bases fit TRBD1. With V trimmed by 1 base and J by 3 bases, 5 bases remained unmatched. CDR1 and CDR2 from the germline V gene are LGHNA and YNFKEQ. The length of the CDR3 is 16 residues. Here the CDR3 DNA reads TGTGCCAGCAGCCAAGGCTCAGGGGGCTTTGGAAACACCATATATTTT. It encodes CASSQGSGGFGNTIYF.

This sequence joins TRBV6-2 or TRBV6-3 and TRBJ2-1, with 7 nucleotides matching TRBD2. This CDR3 is built from 14 residues. V lost 3 bases to trimming and J lost 6 bases; unmatched junction nucleotides: 5. The V gene's germline CDR1 is MNHEY and CDR2 SVGEGT. This chain's CDR3 is CASSYSGGPNEQFF. Here the CDR3 DNA reads TGTGCCAGCAGTTATTCGGGGGGTCCCAATGAGCAGTTCTTC.

V gene TRBV27 combines with J gene TRBJ1-5, with D uncertain. Trimming removed 2 bases at V and 8 bases at J, with 7 bases between. The CDR3 extends over 12 amino acids. Germline V gene data show CDR1 as MNHEY and CDR2 as SMNVEV (reference sequence). CDR3 nucleotide sequence: TGTGCCAGCAGTTTACTCGGGGAGCCCCAGCATTTT. Protein sequence: CASSLLGEPQHF.

This sequence joins TRBV7-8 and TRBJ1-4; no clear D. Trimming shortened V by 5 bases and J by 8 bases, and 12 bases separated the two germline ends. The CDR3 runs to 13 residues. In germline, CDR1 is SGHVS, CDR2 FQNEAQ. Here the CDR3 reads CASSRTGYEKLFF. The CDR3 DNA reads TGTGCCAGCAGCCGGACGGGGTACGAAAAACTGTTTTTT.

The J gene is TRBJ2-7, the V gene TRBV7-8; 9 nucleotides match TRBD1. The V gene's germline CDR1 is SGHVS and CDR2 FQNEAQ. The trim removed 2 bases at V and 3 bases at J, leaving 17 bases unmatched. The CDR3 has 19 amino acids. DNA for the CDR3: TGTGCCAGCAGCTTAAGATTTCTCGTGGGGACAGGGAGTGACTACGAGCAGTACTTC. It encodes CASSLRFLVGTGSDYEQYF.

The chain combines TRBV11-2 with TRBJ1-5; the D is unclear. This CDR3 contains 13 residues. Looked up from germline, CDR1 is SGHAT and CDR2 is FQNNGV. Trimming shortened V by 4 bases and J by 5 bases, and 9 bases separated the two germline ends. CDR3 loop: CASSSIRDQPQHF. Written as DNA, the CDR3 is TGTGCCAGCAGCTCAATTCGAGATCAGCCCCAGCATTTT.

V is TRBV6-5 and J is TRBJ1-2; TRBD1 matches at 7 bases. CDR1 and CDR2 from the germline V gene are MNHEY and SVGAGI. There are 14 residues in the CDR3. V was clipped by 2 bases and J by 8 bases; unmatched bases: 8. The CDR3 DNA sequence: TGTGCCAGCAGTTACGGAGGACAGGACGGCGGCTACACCTTC. As protein: CASSYGGQDGGYTF.

This clone was counted once. This chain joins TRBV5-1 and TRBJ1-3; the D gene is possibly TRBD1 (5 bases). Trimming cost V 0 bases and J 0 bases, with 7 bases left between them. The CDR3 has 15 residues. CDR1 and CDR2 from the germline V gene are SGHRS and YFSETQ. CDR3 nucleotide sequence: TGCGCCAGCAGCTTGGTAGGGGACTCTGGAAACACCATATATTTT. The encoded protein is CASSLVGDSGNTIYF.

The chain combines TRBV6-5 with TRBJ1-2; D gene ambiguous. V was trimmed by 3 bases and J by 2 bases, leaving 7 bases between them. The CDR3 runs to 13 residues. Germline V gene data show CDR1 as MNHEY and CDR2 as SVGAGI. The CDR3 bases are TGTGCCAGCAGTTATCGGGAGAACTATGGCTACACCTTC. Translation: CASSYRENYGYTF.

The chain has TRBV11-2 and TRBJ2-5; tentative D call: TRBD2 (6 bases). CDR1 and CDR2 from the germline V gene are SGHAT and FQNNGV. The CDR3 sequence is 13 residues long. The V end was cut by 6 bases, the J end by 9 bases, with 17 bases between. The chain's CDR3 is CASRPRLGEAQYF. The CDR3 nucleotides read TGTGCCAGCAGACCGCGACTGGGGGAGGCCCAGTACTTC.

The rearrangement links TRBV5-6 to TRBJ1-6; D call uncertain. The CDR3 consists of 16 residues. The V gene's germline CDR1 is SGHDT and CDR2 YYEEEE. Trimming took 4 bases from V and 9 from J, leaving 20 bases between them. The CDR3 DNA sequence: TGTGCCAGCAGCAACTCTCTGGAGGGAGGATCTTCACCCCTCCACTTT. It encodes CASSNSLEGGSSPLHF. Combining the CDR3 with reference TRBV5-6 and TRBJ1-6 gives the whole variable domain DAGVTQSPTHLIKTRGQQVTLRCSPKSGHDTVSWYQQALGQGPQFIFQYYEEEERQRGNFPDRFSGHQFPNYSSELNVNALLLGDSALYLCASSNSLEGGSSPLHFGNGTRLTVT.

V and J are TRBV7-2 and TRBJ2-7, with 7 bases aligning to TRBD1. The V gene's germline CDR1 is SGHTA and CDR2 FQGNSA. The CDR3 extends over 14 amino acids. J gave up 7 bases and V 1 base, and 7 bases lay outside the gene matches. As DNA, the CDR3 is TGTGCCAGCAGCTTAGAATGGGCAGGGGGAGAGCAGTACTTC. It translates to CASSLEWAGGEQYF.

This clone was observed a handful of times. V usage is TRBV6-6 and J usage is TRBJ1-1; maybe TRBD1 (5 bases). This CDR3 region has 14 residues. The germline V and J ends were trimmed by 4 bases and 5 bases, with 14 bases remaining between them. Germline-derived CDR1 and CDR2 are MNHNY and SVGAGI (reference sequence). The DNA for the CDR3 is TGTGCCAGCAGTTGGGCGGGGGGGGAAACTGAAGCTTTCTTT. Protein product: CASSWAGGETEAFF.

This clone was seen a single time. The chain couples TRBV7-3 to TRBJ2-1; 8 bases line up with TRBD1. Germline V lookup: CDR1 SGHTA, CDR2 FQGTGA. With V trimmed by 5 bases and J by 7 bases, 10 bases remained unmatched. The CDR3 has 15 residues. CDR3 amino acids: CASSQGQGAINEQFF. The CDR3 DNA reads as TGTGCCAGCAGCCAAGGACAGGGAGCGATTAATGAGCAGTTCTTC.

The CDR3 region is CASSLTGGMGETQYF. CDR3 nucleotides: TGTGCCAGCAGCCTCACCGGGGGGATGGGCGAGACCCAGTACTTC. The rearrangement uses TRBV7-3 and TRBJ2-5, with TRBD2 identical over 7 bases. Germline assignment: CDR1 SGHTA and CDR2 FQGTGA. Losses at the gene ends were 5 bases for V and 5 bases for J; bases not matched to a gene: 11. This CDR3 comprises 15 residues.

The rearrangement uses TRBV6-2 or TRBV6-3 and TRBJ1-5; D is unresolved. V was shortened by 5 bases and J by 4 bases, with 15 bases between the two germline ends. Germline V gene sequence: CDR1 MNHEY, CDR2 SVGEGT. The CDR3 consists of 15 residues. CDR3 nucleotide sequence: TGTGCCAGCAGTCCCCTCCGCGGCATGAATCAGCCCCAGCATTTT. Protein sequence: CASSPLRGMNQPQHF.

The chain has TRBV5-1 and TRBJ2-1, with 11 nucleotides matching TRBD1. The V and J ends lost 3 bases and 5 bases, in that order; junction bases with no gene match: 10. The CDR3 spans 17 residues. Per the germline V gene, CDR1 is SGHRS and CDR2 is YFSETQ. DNA for the CDR3: TGCGCCAGCAGCTCGACCGGGACAGGGGGAGGAAACAATGAGCAGTTCTTC. This gives the protein CASSSTGTGGGNNEQFF.

The chain couples TRBV7-8 to TRBJ1-2, with TRBD1 matching over 8 bases. V shed 4 bases, J shed 7 bases, and the junction held 14 bases outside the gene matches. The CDR3 covers 16 residues. The V gene's germline CDR1 is SGHVS and CDR2 FQNEAQ. CDR3 nucleotide sequence: TGTGCCAGCAGCTCAAACTCTGACAGGGGTGGGCCTGGCTACACCTTC. It codes for CASSSNSDRGGPGYTF.

The chain uses TRBV4-2 and TRBJ2-7; 10 bases are shared with TRBD2. The germline V gene has CDR1 LGHNA and CDR2 YNFKEQ. V lost 3 bases to trimming and J lost 1 base; unmatched junction nucleotides: 6. The length of the CDR3 is 16 residues. The CDR3 nucleotides are TGTGCCAGCAGCCAGAACCCACTAGCGGGGTCCTACGAGCAGTACTTC. Residues: CASSQNPLAGSYEQYF.

The rearrangement uses TRBV2 and TRBJ1-3; the D is unclear. The CDR3 runs to 12 residues. Germline V gene data show CDR1 as SNHLY and CDR2 as FYNNEI. V lost 10 bases, J lost 4 bases, and 11 bases lay in between. As DNA, the CDR3 is TGTGCCACTTCCTTAGAGGGAAACACCATATATTTT. This gives the protein CATSLEGNTIYF. The whole variable domain, remainder taken from reference TRBV2 and TRBJ1-3, is EPEVTQTPSHQVTQMGQEVILRCVPISNHLYFYWYRQILGQKVEFLVSFYNNEISEKSEIFDDQFSVERPDGSNFTLKIRSTKLEDSAMYFCATSLEGNTIYFGEGSWLTVV.